This TCR beta chain was captured in a study of shared T cell receptors in the human thymus. This CDR3 has 18 amino acids. V shed 2 bases and J shed 0 bases, with 17 bases lying between them. Germline V gives CDR1 MGHRA, CDR2 YSYEKL. This table comes from immunoSEQ multiplex PCR, and its TCRdb copy is limited to in-frame clones, with some not included. Of about 380,000 clones in the sample, over 90% are singletons; the top ten hold approximately 0.018%. The chain carries TRBV4-1 and TRBJ2-1; D gene unclear. The clonotype comes from a human donor. The sample taken for sequencing was thymocytes. As DNA, the CDR3 is TGCGCCAGCAGCCAATCTAAACTCCGGCGTAGCTCCTACAATGAGCAGTTCTTC. Translated: CASSQSKLRRSSYNEQFF.